This T cell receptor (beta chain) emerged from a study of glioma-infiltrating T cells. Amplification of TCR alpha and beta CDR3 regions from RNA used iRepertoire nested multiplex PCR. One-step reverse transcription and amplification started from approximately 100-400 ng of tissue mRNA or PBMC total RNA. TCRdb fed the multiplex PCR reads into MiXCR, producing one record per CDR3 protein. In the table there are more than 300,000 distinct CDR3 sequences, around 38% of which are singletons. This clonotype was recorded many times. V lost 3 bases and J lost 0; bases outside the gene matches: 5. Per the germline V gene, CDR1 is MNHEY and CDR2 is SVGEGT. The CDR3 consists of 16 residues.

Sequenced material: glioma tissue, nonneoplastic brain tissue, or PBMCs (not recorded which). The chain uses TRBV6-2 or TRBV6-3 and TRBJ2-7; 10 bases match TRBD2. This clonotype was sampled from a human donor with low-grade glioma or glioblastoma, undergoing nonglioma brain surgery, or in good health (not recorded which). The chain's CDR3 is CASSYAAGGSSYEQYF. CDR3 in DNA: TGTGCCAGCAGTTATGCAGCGGGAGGGAGCTCCTACGAGCAGTACTTC.